A single sample is the source of the 21 T cell receptor beta chains below, sequenced in a study of shared clonotypes between healthy human individuals (dated by TCRdb to about 2020). Libraries were constructed by the immunoSEQ multiplex PCR assay. As stored in TCRdb, this immuneACCESS dataset retains in-frame rearrangements with V and J assigned. A fraction of the clones does not appear; measured against another copy, unresolved V genes explain less than half of the discrepancy, and the remainder lacks a known reason. The sample yields about 2.1 million clones; approximately 94% were counted once. Clones ranked in the top ten supply about 1.5% of the sample. For the CD8 naive samples, CD45RO-negative cells were positively selected for CCR7, yielding a CD45RA+CCR7+ population from which TemRA cells were excluded. Sequencing was carried out using naive CD8+ T cells from PBMCs. The meaning of the sample's cell subset or site label: CD45RA+CCR7+. The receptors come from a man aged 18 to 35 in good health. Some clones in this sample may be carry-over from other donors' samples.

This sequence joins TRBV9 and TRBJ1-1; D is unclear. V was cut by 3 bases and J by 5 bases, with 17 bases left in between. Germline CDR1 and CDR2: SGDLS and YYNGEE. CDR3 length equals 15 residues. The DNA of the CDR3 is TGTGCCAGCAGCGAAGAGGGAACCCTTCGGACTGAAGCTTTCTTT. Translation: CASSEEGTLRTEAFF. The complete variable domain, with remaining parts taken from reference TRBV9 and TRBJ1-1, reads DSGVTQTPKHLITATGQRVTLRCSPRSGDLSVYWYQQSLDQGLQFLIQYYNGEERAKGNILERFSAQQFPDLHSELNLSSLELGDSALYFCASSEEGTLRTEAFFGQGTRLTVV.

J is TRBJ2-2 and V is TRBV7-3; the match to TRBD1 covers 7 bases. Per germline, CDR1 SGHTA and CDR2 FQGTGA. V dropped 4 bases and J dropped 4; count of bases not matched to a gene: 6. CDR3 length: 15 amino acids. The CDR3 DNA reads as TGTGCCAGCAGCTCCACCGGGACAGCCACCGGGGAGCTGTTTTTT. Translating it yields CASSSTGTATGELFF.

V is TRBV9 and J is TRBJ1-2; D unresolved. The CDR3 totals 13 residues. The V end lost 0 bases, the J end lost 8 bases, and 11 bases lay between the germline ends. The germline gives CDR1 SGDLS, CDR2 YYNGEE. In nucleotides, the CDR3 is TGTGCCAGCAGCGTAGGCCAAGGGCAAGGCTACACCTTC. It is translated as CASSVGQGQGYTF.

On this clone: Germline is not matched at one junction end, which may reflect a read error. The chain employs TRBV29-1 and TRBJ2-3; 9 positions agree with TRBD1. CDR3 length: 10 amino acids. Germline-derived CDR1 and CDR2 are SQVTM and ANQGSEA. The CDR3, as DNA: TGCAGCGTACCGGGACAGGGTTTAAGTTTT. It translates to CSVPGQGLSF.

The CDR3 sequence is CASRIGTELTGELFF. CDR3 DNA sequence: TGTGCCAGCCGGATAGGGACAGAATTAACCGGGGAGCTGTTTTTT. The J gene is TRBJ2-2, the V gene TRBV7-9; 7 nucleotides agree with TRBD1. The CDR3 runs 15 residues. V gave up 8 bases and J gave up 5 bases; unmatched junction bases: 11. Per the germline V gene, CDR1 is SEHNR and CDR2 is FQNEAQ (reference sequence).

This chain joins TRBV29-1 and TRBJ1-1, with TRBD1 matching over 7 bases. The CDR3 contains 12 residues. Germline assignment: CDR1 SQVTM and CDR2 ANQGSEA. J was trimmed by 10 bases and V by 6 bases; bases with no gene match: 11. CDR3: CSVRTTGDLAFF. The CDR3 DNA sequence: TGCAGCGTGAGGACCACAGGGGATTTAGCTTTCTTT.

Concerning this clone: Just one base apart from a much larger clone, this may be a read error. This sample includes further DNA sequences coding for the same CDR3. This sequence joins TRBV5-4 and TRBJ2-7; D is uncertain. From germline, CDR1 is SGHNT and CDR2 YYREEE (reference sequence). The CDR3 sequence is 11 residues long. Trimming took off 4 bases at V and 0 bases at J, with 2 bases between the two ends. The CDR3 is CASSNSYEQYF. The CDR3 DNA sequence: TGTGCCAGCAGCAACTCCTACGAGCAGTACTTC. The entire variable domain, with the rest obtained from reference TRBV5-4 and TRBJ2-7, is as follows: ETGVTQSPTHLIKTRGQQVTLRCSSQSGHNTVSWYQQALGQGPQFIFQYYREEENGRGNFPPRFSGLQFPNYSSELNVNALELDDSALYLCASSNSYEQYFGPGTRLTVT.

The gene calls are TRBV7-8 and TRBJ2-7; D is unclear. V lost 5 bases to trimming and J lost 2 bases, with 13 bases between them. The CDR3 extends over 14 amino acids. Germline V gene sequence: CDR1 SGHVS, CDR2 FQNEAQ. The CDR3 nucleotides are TGTGCCAGCAGCCCACTGAACAGCGCCTACGAGCAGTACTTC. This encodes CASSPLNSAYEQYF.

V gene TRBV7-8 combines with J gene TRBJ2-7; D unclear. This CDR3 comprises 12 residues. The germline CDR1 and CDR2 sequences are SGHVS and FQNEAQ. The ends were cut back, 2 bases at V and 6 bases at J, with 8 bases in the middle. DNA of the CDR3: TGTGCCAGCAGCTTACTTGTCCCCGAGCAGTACTTC. Translating gives CASSLLVPEQYF.

The V call is TRBV6-5, the J call TRBJ2-7, with no clear D. The germline gives CDR1 MNHEY, CDR2 SVGAGI. V lost 2 bases, J lost 0 bases, and 14 bases lay in between. The CDR3 is made up of 16 amino acids. The DNA of the CDR3 is TGTGCCAGCAGTTACGGTGTCGGAATTTACTCCTACGAGCAGTACTTC. Translating it yields CASSYGVGIYSYEQYF.

V usage is TRBV27 and J usage is TRBJ2-7; D is unresolved. Germline CDR1 reads MNHEY; CDR2 reads SMNVEV (reference sequence). V lost 5 bases to trimming and J lost 5 bases, with 19 bases between them. The CDR3 runs to 15 residues. CDR3 sequence reads: CASSLAGPHTDEQYF. The CDR3, as DNA: TGTGCCAGCAGTCTCGCTGGGCCCCATACGGACGAGCAGTACTTC.

V and J are TRBV28 and TRBJ1-5; 11 bases align to TRBD1. J gave up 6 bases and V 6 bases, and 13 bases lay outside the gene matches. The CDR3 covers 17 residues. CDR1 and CDR2 (germline): MDHEN, SYDVKM. Here the CDR3 reads CASREPARTGGGQPQHF. CDR3 coding DNA: TGTGCCAGCAGAGAGCCTGCAAGGACAGGGGGCGGTCAGCCCCAGCATTTT.

This chain connects TRBV19 to TRBJ2-1; 8 bases map to TRBD2. Trimming at V came to 3 bases and at J to 8 bases, leaving 6 bases not matched to a gene. The length of the CDR3 is 14 residues. The germline V gene encodes CDR1 LNHDA and CDR2 SQIVND (reference sequence). In DNA form, the CDR3 reads TGTGCCAGTAGTATCCAGCGGGAGTATGATGAGCAGTTCTTC. It translates to CASSIQREYDEQFF.

As regards this clone: Other DNA sequences from this sample encode an identical CDR3 as well. The V gene is TRBV27, the J gene TRBJ2-7; tentatively, D is TRBD1 or TRBD2 (6 bases each). Germline V CDR1 and CDR2: MNHEY, SMNVEV (reference sequence). Deletions cut 4 bases from V and 0 bases from J, with 10 bases between. The CDR3 loop spans 14 amino acids. CDR3 in amino acids: CASSWGASSYEQYF. In DNA, the CDR3 is TGTGCCAGCAGTTGGGGGGCCAGCTCCTACGAGCAGTACTTC.

The V gene is TRBV6-1, the J gene TRBJ2-1, with no clear D. CDR3 size: 17 residues. Trimming took 4 bases from V and 0 from J, leaving 16 bases between them. Germline assignment: CDR1 MNHNS and CDR2 SASEGT. Here the CDR3 DNA reads TGTGCCAGCAGTGGGGTATCCTGGTGGAGCTCCTACAATGAGCAGTTCTTC. Protein sequence: CASSGVSWWSSYNEQFF.

A note on this clone: The same CDR3 also results from other DNA sequences found in this sample. The rearrangement uses TRBV2 and TRBJ2-7, with 12 nucleotides matching TRBD2. J lost 1 base, V lost 4 bases, and 2 bases had no gene match. This CDR3 has 15 amino acids. Germline V gives CDR1 SNHLY, CDR2 FYNNEI. The CDR3 DNA is TGTGCCAGCAGTGGGCTAGCGGGAGGGTCCTACGAGCAGTACTTC. It specifies CASSGLAGGSYEQYF.

The J gene is TRBJ2-2, the V gene TRBV28; tentatively, D is TRBD1 or TRBD2 (5 bases each). The CDR3 is made up of 17 amino acids. V was pared by 6 bases and J by 1 base, with 18 bases between. The germline V gene has CDR1 MDHEN and CDR2 SYDVKM. The CDR3 loop reads CASRAFLGVGNTGELFF. The DNA of the CDR3 is TGTGCCAGCAGAGCGTTTTTGGGGGTCGGGAACACCGGGGAGCTGTTTTTT.

The J gene is TRBJ2-1, the V gene TRBV9; D is undetermined. The germline CDR1 and CDR2 sequences are SGDLS and YYNGEE. The CDR3 is 14 amino acids. Trimming took off 4 bases at V and 7 bases at J, with 15 bases between the two ends. The CDR3 region has the DNA TGTGCCAGCAGCCCACTTCCGGTTAGGAATGAGCAGTTCTTC. It yields the protein CASSPLPVRNEQFF.

The chain joins TRBV29-1 to TRBJ1-1; D not resolved. Trimming took off 4 bases at V and 1 base at J, with 13 bases between the two ends. The germline V gene encodes CDR1 SQVTM and CDR2 ANQGSEA. The CDR3 sequence is 14 residues long. The CDR3 DNA sequence: TGCAGCGTTGTTTCGTTTTGGCAGAACACTGAAGCTTTCTTT. Its protein product is CSVVSFWQNTEAFF. The variable domain in full, with the rest retrieved from reference TRBV29-1 and TRBJ1-1, is SAVISQKPSRDICQRGTSLTIQCQVDSQVTMMFWYRQQPGQSLTLIATANQGSEATYESGFVIDKFPISRPNLTFSTLTVSNMSPEDSSIYLCSVVSFWQNTEAFFGQGTRLTVV.

The V and J genes are TRBV5-1 and TRBJ2-1; 7 bases fit TRBD2. Trimming removed 3 bases from V and 7 bases from J; junction bases left unmatched: 13. CDR3 length: 16 amino acids. The germline V gene has CDR1 SGHRS and CDR2 YFSETQ. The CDR3, as DNA: TGCGCCAGCAGCTCGGGAGGTCTAGCGGATTGGAATGAGCAGTTCTTC. As protein: CASSSGGLADWNEQFF.

The chain recombines TRBV25-1 with TRBJ1-6; 9 bases are a match to TRBD1. The germline V gene has CDR1 MGHDK and CDR2 SYGVNS. V trimming: 1 base; J trimming: 7 bases; junction bases outside the gene matches: 2. The CDR3 covers 15 residues. The CDR3 protein is CASSEWDRENSPLHF. CDR3 bases: TGTGCCAGCAGTGAATGGGACAGGGAGAATTCACCCCTCCACTTT. Looking up the rest from reference TRBV25-1 and TRBJ1-6 gives the full variable domain: EADIYQTPRYLVIGTGKKITLECSQTMGHDKMYWYQQDPGMELHLIHYSYGVNSTEKGDLSSESTVSRIRTEHFPLTLESARPSHTSQYLCASSEWDRENSPLHFGNGTRLTVT.